This T cell receptor (beta chain) was documented in a study of blood T cell repertoires in COVID-19. Looking at the study overall: Researchers got acute and convalescent COVID-19 samples from the United States, Italy and Spain. The analysed material was cDNA or gDNA that came from T cells, B-cell-depleted T cells, or PBMCs.

Germline CDR1 and CDR2: SEHNR and FQNEAQ (reference sequence). CDR3 length: 13 amino acids. V shed 2 bases and J shed 4 bases, with 5 bases lying between them. One Seattle source followed patients from active infection through their disease course. In the original workflow: Reference gene primers were amplified, and this amplification served to estimate nucleated cell counts. TCRdb's table, derived via immunoSEQ multiplex PCR, lists solely in-frame clones and lacks some. V and J calls and clone size are those listed in that table; D and trimming were worked out from the DNA. The sample holds 250,000 to 350,000 clones, around 82% seen once. A single count supports this clone. This specimen includes other DNA sequences encoding the same CDR3.

V usage is TRBV7-9 and J usage is TRBJ2-2; D is uncertain. Sequencing was performed on peripheral blood. The sequence was collected from a human donor with COVID-19, enrolled during active disease. The donor label of this sample is uncertain. CDR3 sequence (DNA): TGTGCCAGCAGCTTACTATCCACCGGGGAGCTGTTTTTT. Translating gives CASSLLSTGELFF.